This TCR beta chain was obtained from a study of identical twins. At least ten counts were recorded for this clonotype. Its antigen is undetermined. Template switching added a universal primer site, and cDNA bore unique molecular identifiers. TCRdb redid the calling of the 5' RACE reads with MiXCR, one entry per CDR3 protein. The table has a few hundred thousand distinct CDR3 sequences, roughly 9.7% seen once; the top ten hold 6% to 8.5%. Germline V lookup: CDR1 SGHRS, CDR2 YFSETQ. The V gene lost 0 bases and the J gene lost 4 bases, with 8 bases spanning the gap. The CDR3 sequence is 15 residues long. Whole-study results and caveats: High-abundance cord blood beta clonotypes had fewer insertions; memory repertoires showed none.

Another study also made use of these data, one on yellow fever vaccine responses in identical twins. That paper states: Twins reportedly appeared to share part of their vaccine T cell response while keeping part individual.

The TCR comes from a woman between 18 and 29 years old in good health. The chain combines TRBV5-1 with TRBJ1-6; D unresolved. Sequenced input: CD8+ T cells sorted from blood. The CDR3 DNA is TGCGCCAGCAGCTTGGTACAGAGATATAATTCACCCCTCCACTTT. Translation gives CASSLVQRYNSPLHF.